These 5 T cell receptor beta chains were sequenced from one sample in a study of T cells in Graves' hyperthyroidism and ophthalmopathy. Regions amplified from RNA transcripts were the TCR beta CDR3 regions. The HTBI set primed first-round TCR CDR3 RT-PCR. TCRdb reprocessed the multiplex PCR reads with MiXCR, giving one entry per CDR3 protein. The sample yields some 620,000 distinct CDR3 sequences, 15% to 20% seen once. Sample: blood. These receptors all stem from a woman aged 25-40 years with Graves' hyperthyroidism.

This clonotype was counted only a few times. This chain connects TRBV2 to TRBJ2-5; D may match TRBD1 or TRBD2 (5 bases each). The CDR3 is 13 residues long. Per germline, CDR1 SNHLY and CDR2 FYNNEI. V was pared by 7 bases and J by 1 base, with 10 bases between. The CDR3 is CASMRGPQETQYF. The DNA for the CDR3 is TGTGCCAGCATGAGGGGACCCCAAGAGACCCAGTACTTC. Full variable domain (rest looked up from reference TRBV2 and TRBJ2-5): EPEVTQTPSHQVTQMGQEVILRCVPISNHLYFYWYRQILGQKVEFLVSFYNNEISEKSEIFDDQFSVERPDGSNFTLKIRSTKLEDSAMYFCASMRGPQETQYFGPGTRLLVL.

Only a few counts were recorded for this clonotype. V and J are TRBV30 and TRBJ1-3, with D unresolved. CDR1 GTSNPN and CDR2 SVGIG come from the germline V gene (reference sequence). The CDR3 has 13 amino acids. Trimming removed 8 bases at V and 1 base at J, with 12 bases between. CDR3 DNA: TGTGCCCTGCGAAGAGGGTCTGGAAACACCATATATTTT. This encodes CALRRGSGNTIYF.

There are a few counts of this clonotype. The chain joins TRBV20-1 to TRBJ1-2, with D uncertain. The CDR3 totals 15 residues. Deletions cut 0 bases from V and 8 bases from J, with 19 bases between. Looked up from germline, CDR1 is DFQATT and CDR2 is SNEGSKA (reference sequence). CDR3 DNA: TGCAGTGCTAGAGATTCCGCTTCGTATAGTCGAGGCTACACCTTC. Protein: CSARDSASYSRGYTF.

There are many counts of this clonotype. V and J are TRBV18 and TRBJ1-1, with unresolved D. Germline-derived CDR1 and CDR2 are KGHSH and LQKENI. V was cut by 2 bases and J by 1 base, with 11 bases left in between. This CDR3 spans 15 amino acids. The CDR3 DNA is TGTGCCAGCTCACCAGTCGGAGGGAGGAACACTGAAGCTTTCTTT. Protein: CASSPVGGRNTEAFF.

Remarks on this clonotype: This clone may be a read error of a much larger clone one base away. This chain links TRBV27 with TRBJ1-1; possibly TRBD1 for D (5 bases). The germline V gene encodes CDR1 MNHEY and CDR2 SMNVEV (reference sequence). The CDR3 consists of 13 residues. CDR3 in DNA: TGTCCCAGCAGTTTAGGTTGGGGGTCTGAAGCTTTCTTT. Translation gives CPSSLGWGSEAFF.